These 20 T cell receptor beta chains share one sample of origin, sequenced in a study of CD8 T cells in Susac syndrome. Reverse transcription used roughly 0.45 to 1 ug RNA and random hexamers. TCRdb reprocessed the immunoSEQ multiplex PCR reads via MiXCR and lists one record per CDR3 protein. The table shows some 100,000 distinct CDR3 sequences, with about 96% occurring only once. Sequenced input: CD8+ T cells from PBMCs. These TCRs come from a human donor with Susac syndrome.

The V call is TRBV28, the J call TRBJ2-1, with D possibly matching TRBD2 (5 bases). Germline V gene data show CDR1 as MDHEN and CDR2 as SYDVKM. This CDR3 contains 11 residues. Trimming took off 6 bases at V and 7 bases at J, with 7 bases between the two ends. The CDR3 sequence: CASRLENEQFF. The DNA of the CDR3 is TGTGCCAGCAGACTAGAGAATGAGCAGTTCTTC. Full variable domain (outside the CDR3, taken from reference TRBV28 and TRBJ2-1): DVKVTQSSRYLVKRTGEKVFLECVQDMDHENMFWYRQDPGLGLRLIYFSYDVKMKEKGDIPEGYSVSREKKERFSLILESASTNQTSMYLCASRLENEQFFGPGTRLTVL.

The genes are TRBV15 and TRBJ2-1; a weak D match, TRBD2 (6 bases). The length of the CDR3 is 14 residues. Germline V gene data show CDR1 as LNHNV and CDR2 as YYDKDF (reference sequence). Trimming left V 1 base short and J 5 bases short, with 9 bases between. CDR3 in amino acids: CATSRVGGDNEQFF. The CDR3 DNA reads as TGTGCCACCAGCAGAGTCGGAGGGGACAATGAGCAGTTCTTC.

This rearrangement joins TRBV4-1 to TRBJ2-5, with D uncertain. Germline values: CDR1 MGHRA, CDR2 YSYEKL. This CDR3 comprises 13 residues. Trimming pared 3 bases from V and 0 bases from J, leaving 5 bases between. The CDR3 DNA sequence: TGCGCCAGCAGCCACCAATACCAAGAGACCCAGTACTTC. It codes for CASSHQYQETQYF.

The chain links TRBV15 to TRBJ1-2; D ambiguous. Germline V gene sequence: CDR1 LNHNV, CDR2 YYDKDF (reference sequence). The CDR3 is 13 residues long. Between the trimmed V and J ends, which lost 0 bases and 4 bases, there was a span of 6 bases. Here the CDR3 reads CATSRETAYGYTF. For the CDR3, the DNA is TGTGCCACCAGCAGAGAGACGGCCTATGGCTACACCTTC.

V and J are TRBV12-3 or TRBV12-4 and TRBJ2-1; 14 bases align to TRBD2. The CDR3 has 17 residues. The V segment lost 5 bases and the J segment 8 bases; nucleotides outside the gene matches: 11. The CDR3 DNA is TGTGCCAGCAGTCCCTGGCGACTAGCGGGGGGGCAGGATGAGCAGTTCTTC. The encoded protein is CASSPWRLAGGQDEQFF.

This chain joins TRBV9 and TRBJ2-5, with a possible D match to TRBD1 (6 bases). Germline lookup yields CDR1 SGDLS and CDR2 YYNGEE. The length of the CDR3 is 14 residues. Deletions cut 3 bases from V and 2 bases from J, with 11 bases between. CDR3 in amino acids: CASSAERGQETQYF. CDR3 sequence (DNA): TGTGCCAGCAGCGCAGAGAGGGGGCAAGAGACCCAGTACTTC.

The chain links TRBV12-3 or TRBV12-4 to TRBJ2-3; 8 nucleotides match TRBD2. The CDR3 consists of 15 residues. V dropped 5 bases and J dropped 1; count of bases not matched to a gene: 5. The DNA of the CDR3 is TGTGCCAGCAGTCACCAACTAGCGGGCACAGATACGCAGTATTTT. Protein sequence: CASSHQLAGTDTQYF.

The chain uses TRBV29-1 and TRBJ1-1; a weak D match, TRBD1 (6 bases). Germline V gives CDR1 SQVTM, CDR2 ANQGSEA. The CDR3 length is 12 residues. V lost 4 bases, J lost 4 bases, and 10 bases lay in between. The CDR3 loop is CSVGTGPTEAFF. CDR3 DNA: TGCAGCGTTGGAACAGGGCCCACTGAAGCTTTCTTT. The entire variable domain, with the rest obtained from reference TRBV29-1 and TRBJ1-1, is as follows: SAVISQKPSRDICQRGTSLTIQCQVDSQVTMMFWYRQQPGQSLTLIATANQGSEATYESGFVIDKFPISRPNLTFSTLTVSNMSPEDSSIYLCSVGTGPTEAFFGQGTRLTVV.

This chain joins TRBV24-1 and TRBJ1-2; D is uncertain. CDR1 and CDR2 (germline): KGHDR, SFDVKD. The CDR3 is 12 amino acids. V was cut by 3 bases and J by 6 bases, with 7 bases left in between. The chain's CDR3 is CATSDEINGYTF. CDR3 sequence (DNA): TGTGCCACCAGTGATGAAATAAATGGCTACACCTTC.

The chain joins TRBV12-3 or TRBV12-4 to TRBJ2-5; a weak D match, TRBD1 (5 bases). The V end was cut by 8 bases, the J end by 5 bases, with 21 bases between. The CDR3 extends over 15 amino acids. CDR3 sequence reads: CASAPGPQAEETQYF. CDR3 nucleotide sequence: TGTGCCAGCGCCCCCGGGCCACAGGCGGAGGAGACCCAGTACTTC.

The V call is TRBV4-1, the J call TRBJ1-1, with D uncertain. Per germline, CDR1 MGHRA and CDR2 YSYEKL. There are 15 residues in the CDR3. Trimming took 1 base from V and 4 from J, leaving 13 bases between them. The CDR3 bases are TGCGCCAGCAGCCAAGGGGCAGCCCGCGGCACTGAAGCTTTCTTT. It yields the protein CASSQGAARGTEAFF.

The chain joins TRBV9 to TRBJ1-1, with a tentative D call TRBD1 (5 bases). V was trimmed by 4 bases and J by 6 bases, leaving 13 bases between them. The germline gives CDR1 SGDLS, CDR2 YYNGEE. This CDR3 region has 13 residues. CDR3 in DNA: TGTGCCAGCAGCCCTTGGGGGTCAGCTGAAGCTTTCTTT. Translation: CASSPWGSAEAFF.

The V call is TRBV6-5, the J call TRBJ2-5, with TRBD2 matching over 9 bases. Germline V gene sequence: CDR1 MNHEY, CDR2 SVGAGI. Germline trimming cut 1 base from V and 4 bases from J; bases unmatched to any gene: 10. This CDR3 has 17 residues. The CDR3 DNA is TGTGCCAGCAGTTACTTAGCGGGAGAATGGGGCGGAGAGACCCAGTACTTC. Translated, it gives CASSYLAGEWGGETQYF.

The rearrangement links TRBV4-1 to TRBJ1-6, with D hard to call. V lost 0 bases and J 11 bases, leaving 11 bases between the germline ends. From germline, CDR1 is MGHRA and CDR2 YSYEKL. This CDR3 has 14 residues. The CDR3 bases are TGCGCCAGCAGCCAAGATGTGGAGGTTACACCCCTCCACTTT. Protein sequence: CASSQDVEVTPLHF.

The chain joins TRBV20-1 to TRBJ2-7, with 7 positions matching TRBD1. The V gene's germline CDR1 is DFQATT and CDR2 SNEGSKA (reference sequence). The CDR3 is 15 residues long. V shed 6 bases, J shed 2 bases, and the junction held 13 bases outside the gene matches. CDR3 nucleotides: TGCAGTGCCCCGAGAGGGGGCCAGGCAACCTACGAGCAGTACTTC. Its protein product is CSAPRGGQATYEQYF.

The V and J genes are TRBV4-1 and TRBJ2-5, with 13 nucleotides matching TRBD2. The CDR3 is made up of 16 amino acids. Germline V gene sequence: CDR1 MGHRA, CDR2 YSYEKL. V shed 4 bases, J shed 2 bases, and the junction held 4 bases outside the gene matches. The CDR3 spells CASSPWTSGRQETQYF. Here the CDR3 DNA reads TGCGCCAGCAGCCCATGGACTAGCGGGAGACAAGAGACCCAGTACTTC.

The chain uses TRBV7-2 and TRBJ2-2, with D uncertain. Germline lookup yields CDR1 SGHTA and CDR2 FQGNSA. CDR3 length: 15 residues. V lost 0 bases and J 0 bases, leaving 5 bases between the germline ends. CDR3 region: CASSLAETNTGELFF. DNA for the CDR3: TGTGCCAGCAGCTTAGCAGAGACGAACACCGGGGAGCTGTTTTTT.

The V gene is TRBV12-3 or TRBV12-4, the J gene TRBJ2-1; D gene unclear. This CDR3 spans 11 amino acids. V lost 4 bases and J lost 7, with 5 bases in between. The CDR3 is CASSSGNEQFF. For the CDR3, the DNA is TGTGCCAGCAGTTCAGGAAATGAGCAGTTCTTC.

The J gene is TRBJ1-1, the V gene TRBV9; D ambiguous. The CDR3 length is 15 residues. Trimming took 0 bases from V and 1 from J, leaving 10 bases between them. Looked up from germline, CDR1 is SGDLS and CDR2 is YYNGEE. The DNA of the CDR3 is TGTGCCAGCAGCGTAGAATACTTGGGGAACACTGAAGCTTTCTTT. Its protein is CASSVEYLGNTEAFF.

The CDR3 protein is CSAPSDRGGKETQYF. The CDR3 DNA reads TGCAGTGCACCCTCCGACAGGGGAGGGAAGGAGACCCAGTACTTC. V and J are TRBV20-1 and TRBJ2-5; the D gene is possibly TRBD1 (8 bases). The V end was cut by 6 bases, the J end by 5 bases, with 22 bases between. Germline CDR1 DFQATT, CDR2 SNEGSKA (reference sequence). The CDR3 runs 15 residues.